These 16 T cell receptor beta chains share one sample of origin, sequenced in a study of blood T cell repertoires in COVID-19. The table came from immunoSEQ multiplex PCR; TCRdb's copy has only in-frame clones and leaves some out. The sample lists 60,000 to 90,000 clones, around 72% occurring once. Input material: peripheral blood. The origin of the receptors is a human donor with acute or convalescent COVID-19. The donor label of this sample is uncertain.

This clone showed up just once. This chain joins TRBV12-3 or TRBV12-4 and TRBJ1-6; D perhaps matches TRBD1 (5 bases). The CDR3 spans 13 residues. V was shortened by 6 bases and J by 7 bases, with 10 bases between the two germline ends. The CDR3 nucleotides are TGTGCCAGCAGCGGACGGGGGAATTCACCCCTCCACTTT. It yields the protein CASSGRGNSPLHF.

The chain links TRBV7-8 to TRBJ1-1, with 10 bases matching TRBD1. This CDR3 is built from 14 residues. The V and J ends lost 5 bases and 5 bases, in that order; junction bases with no gene match: 5. The V gene's germline CDR1 is SGHVS and CDR2 FQNEAQ. CDR3 nucleotides: TGTGCCAGCAGCCGACGGGACAGGGGTACTGAAGCTTTCTTT. Its translation: CASSRRDRGTEAFF.

This clone has only a few counts. The CDR3 DNA sequence: TGTGCCTGGAGTGGGGCCCCGGACAAGGACACTGAAGCTTTCTTT. It yields the protein CAWSGAPDKDTEAFF. The chain links TRBV30 to TRBJ1-1; a possible D gene is TRBD1 (5 bases). The CDR3 has 15 residues. Germline CDR1 is GTSNPN and CDR2 is SVGIG (reference sequence). V was trimmed by 1 base and J by 3 bases, leaving 15 bases between them.

The gene calls are TRBV18 and TRBJ2-7; 7 positions match TRBD1. Trimming took 5 bases from V and 6 from J; bases not matched to a gene: 7. Germline V gene sequence: CDR1 KGHSH, CDR2 LQKENI. This CDR3 region has 13 residues. Written as DNA, the CDR3 is TGTGCCAGCTCAAGCATAGGGGGCACCGAGCAGTACGTC. Protein: CASSSIGGTEQYV.

The CDR3 sequence: CASSIGTSGVSYEQYF. The DNA of the CDR3 is TGTGCCAGTAGTATAGGGACTAGCGGGGTCTCCTACGAGCAGTACTTC. This rearrangement joins TRBV19 to TRBJ2-7; 12 bases align to TRBD2. The germline gives CDR1 LNHDA, CDR2 SQIVND (reference sequence). V shed 1 base and J 0 bases; nucleotides not matched to a gene: 1. This CDR3 is built from 16 residues.

For the CDR3, the DNA is TGTGCCAGCAGTCCCCCAGTGAACACTGAAGCTTTCTTT. Translation gives CASSPPVNTEAFF. V usage is TRBV12-3 or TRBV12-4 and J usage is TRBJ1-1; D unresolved. The CDR3 runs 13 residues. The V end lost 5 bases, the J end lost 0 bases, and 7 bases lay between the germline ends.

The V call is TRBV7-8, the J call TRBJ2-2; 9 bases agree with TRBD1. Germline V gene lookup returns CDR1 SGHVS and CDR2 FQNEAQ. After removal of 6 bases from V and 6 bases from J, the junction contained 8 bases not matched to a gene. The CDR3 totals 15 residues. CDR3 sequence reads: CASRPRQGGAGELFF. Written as DNA, the CDR3 is TGTGCCAGCAGACCAAGACAGGGGGGAGCCGGGGAGCTGTTTTTT.

This clone has just a few counts. The chain joins TRBV5-1 to TRBJ1-2, with TRBD1 matching 9 bases. Trimming took 4 bases from V and 0 from J; bases not matched to a gene: 4. Germline lookup yields CDR1 SGHRS and CDR2 YFSETQ. The CDR3 totals 15 residues. The CDR3 loop reads CASSVGTGTNYGYTF. CDR3 sequence (DNA): TGCGCCAGCAGCGTGGGGACAGGGACTAACTATGGCTACACCTTC.

The chain has TRBV7-8 and TRBJ1-6, with D possibly being TRBD1 (6 bases). The CDR3 runs to 13 residues. Germline V gene data show CDR1 as SGHVS and CDR2 as FQNEAQ. V was clipped by 5 bases and J by 8 bases, with 10 bases between them. CDR3 residues: CASSQGGDSPLHF. Written as DNA, the CDR3 is TGTGCCAGCAGCCAAGGGGGGGATTCACCCCTCCACTTT. The whole variable domain, filled in from reference TRBV7-8 and TRBJ1-6, reads GAGVSQSPRYKVAKRGQDVALRCDPISGHVSLFWYQQALGQGPEFLTYFQNEAQLDKSGLPSDRFFAERPEGSVSTLKIQRTQQEDSAVYLCASSQGGDSPLHFGNGTRLTVT.

The genes are TRBV2 and TRBJ2-7; maybe TRBD1 (5 bases). The germline V and J ends were trimmed by 7 bases and 2 bases, with 9 bases remaining between them. CDR3 length equals 12 residues. CDR1 is SNHLY, CDR2 FYNNEI, per germline. The CDR3 here is CASNYRPYEQYF. In nucleotides, the CDR3 is TGTGCCAGCAACTACAGGCCCTACGAGCAGTACTTC.

The chain employs TRBV28 and TRBJ2-7, with D perhaps matching TRBD1 (7 bases). The V and J ends lost 5 bases and 5 bases respectively, with 13 bases between them. Germline CDR1 and CDR2: MDHEN and SYDVKM. This CDR3 has 13 amino acids. The CDR3 spells CASSPQGGNEQYV. CDR3 coding DNA: TGTGCCAGCAGTCCGCAGGGGGGCAACGAGCAGTACGTC.

This chain joins TRBV27 and TRBJ2-6, with 10 nucleotides matching TRBD1. Per the germline V gene, CDR1 is MNHEY and CDR2 is SMNVEV (reference sequence). V lost 2 bases, J lost 9 bases, and 7 bases stayed unmatched. The CDR3 totals 16 residues. CDR3 DNA sequence: TGTGCCAGCAGTTTACTCCCGGGACAGGGGATCAACGTCCTGACTTTC. Amino acids: CASSLLPGQGINVLTF.

The chain joins TRBV6-5 to TRBJ1-6; 10 positions match TRBD1. Germline CDR1 is MNHEY and CDR2 is SVGAGI. This CDR3 contains 15 residues. J lost 8 bases, V lost 6 bases, and 7 bases had no gene match. The CDR3 DNA follows: TGTGCCAGCAGACTGACCGGGACAGGGGATTCACCCCTCCACTTT. It is translated as CASRLTGTGDSPLHF.

The chain combines TRBV5-4 with TRBJ1-6; D is perhaps TRBD1 (6 bases). Germline-derived CDR1 and CDR2 are SGHNT and YYREEE (reference sequence). The V end lost 1 base, the J end lost 7 bases, and 12 bases lay between the germline ends. The CDR3 totals 15 residues. CDR3 coding DNA: TGTGCCAGCAGCTTGATCGGACAGAACAATTCACCCCTCCACTTT. Protein product: CASSLIGQNNSPLHF.

This clone was detected a few times. V is TRBV7-2 and J is TRBJ1-5; D ambiguous. The germline V and J ends were trimmed by 5 bases and 3 bases, with 11 bases remaining between them. The germline V gene has CDR1 SGHTA and CDR2 FQGNSA. The CDR3 spans 14 residues. The DNA of the CDR3 is TGTGCCAGCAGCCTACCTCTACCCAATCAGCCCCAGCATTTT. Its translation is CASSLPLPNQPQHF.

The genes are TRBV30 and TRBJ2-7, with TRBD2 matching 11 bases. CDR1 GTSNPN and CDR2 SVGIG come from the germline V gene (reference sequence). This CDR3 is built from 15 residues. With V trimmed by 1 base and J by 6 bases, 8 bases remained unmatched. The CDR3 loop reads CAWSAGGSGRAEQYF. The CDR3 region has the DNA TGTGCCTGGAGTGCAGGGGGTAGCGGGAGGGCCGAGCAGTACTTC.